The subject of this entry is one T cell receptor beta chain. Its antigen remains unidentified. Qualities for individual bases were not recorded, and no much larger clone is one base off. This record belongs to a study of T cell clones after liver transplantation (dated by TCRdb to between 2019 and 2020). A note on the overall study: The samples were obtained from ITN030ST, a randomized trial that attempted immunosuppression withdrawal within 2 years after liver transplantation. Three of the eight recipients were HCV-positive; the others were transplanted for non-autoimmune, non-viral indications. As an antigen-independent comparator for donor-reactive sequences, third party-reactive TCRbeta sequences were also identified from pre-transplant MLRs. Tolerance was defined as complete withdrawal of immunosuppression for at least one year without a rise in liver enzymes beyond twice the upper limit of normal. The studied cohort comprised 8 liver transplant recipients, 3 classified as tolerant and 5 as non-tolerant. After a pre-transplant mixed lymphocyte reaction, TCRbeta sequencing was used to pinpoint donor-reactive T cell clones, which were subsequently tracked in post-transplant blood. No induction therapy was given to the subjects, and standard immunosuppression was administered until randomization at 12-24 months post-transplant. Blood samples were taken pre-transplant, pre-randomization before withdrawal, and post-randomization after full withdrawal or failed withdrawal. Here is what the overall study found, with its caveats: A greater decline was seen for donor-reactive sequences than for third party-reactive sequences, suggesting partial antigen-specific deletion unrelated to withdrawal success. Low numbers of available donor cells limited the measurable donor-reactive repertoire in two subjects. In 5 of 8 subjects, circulating donor-reactive CD4 TCRbeta sequences decreased significantly after transplant, regardless of tolerance or HCV status. Without allograft tissue specimens, donor-reactive T cells may have migrated into the graft rather than being deleted. When repertoire turnover was accounted for, significantly reduced detection of donor-reactive sequences was found in 7 of 8 subjects for CD4 and in 8 of 8 subjects for CD8. Because of small, heterogeneous patient numbers and non-standardized post-transplant time points, the conclusions were only preliminary.

Read against the paper, the sample's time point label means: pre-transplant. Thawed unstimulated PBMCs were stained for CD3, CD4 and CD8 and FACS-sorted into CD3+CD4+ and CD3+CD8+ populations. All 8 studied subjects were randomized to withdrawal of immunosuppression. The Qiagen DNeasy Blood and Tissue Kit was used for genomic DNA isolation. High-throughput TCRbeta CDR3 sequencing of frozen genomic DNA was performed by immunoSEQ, with PCR amplification, mapping, bias correction and internal controls included. Turning to the authors' computational methods: Only productive rearrangements were retained, with each unique TCRbeta sequence defined by its CDR3 nucleotide sequence together with its V and J gene. For a sequence to be called donor-reactive, it needed a frequency of at least 0.01% and at least 5-fold expansion in CFSE-low cells compared with unstimulated pre-transplant cells. Per-subject minimum frequency thresholds, based on the lowest-template unstimulated sample, ensured at least 90% detection power. Jensen-Shannon divergence between the top 1000 TCRbeta sequences post-transplant and pre-transplant was used to measure repertoire turnover. Changes in detection of donor-reactive sequences were assessed with two-sided Fisher's exact tests. Imported from immuneACCESS, the table was reduced by TCRdb to in-frame sequences with V and J called. These copies leave out some clones; in studies compared against another copy, an unresolved V gene accounts for under half, and the cause of the remainder is not known. V, J and clone size are those of that table, while D and trimming were read from the DNA. A total of 70,000 to 80,000 clones appear in this sample, about nine tenths of them only once. The ten largest clones represent roughly 3% of the sample.

The origin of this receptor is a human donor who received a liver transplant. The specimen was CD4+ T cells from blood, collected before liver transplant.

CDR3 sequence: CASSQRGLAGSHDEQFF. The nucleotide sequence is TGTGCCAGCAGCCAAAGAGGCCTAGCGGGGTCTCACGATGAGCAGTTCTTC. The chain is assembled from TRBV27 and TRBJ2-1; 9 of the junction bases match TRBD2. Including cysteine and phenylalanine, the CDR3 has 17 amino acids. The CDR3 DNA has 51 bases and is translated from base 1. Relative to germline, V is missing 6 bases and J is missing 8 bases, with 17 bases of the junction outside any gene match. CDR1 MNHEY and CDR2 SMNVEV are derived from the germline V gene (reference sequence).